This passage covers 7 T cell receptor beta chains from one sample sequenced in a study of blood T cell repertoires in COVID-19. Sequencing was performed with immunoSEQ multiplex PCR; in TCRdb, only in-frame clones are kept and a portion is missing. The table includes about 86,000 clones, roughly 83% detected once. The sequencing input was peripheral blood. The receptors shown here come from a woman of 80 years or more with active or convalescent COVID-19.

This clone showed up just a few times. The chain couples TRBV5-6 to TRBJ2-2, with 10 bases identical to TRBD1. CDR3 length: 18 residues. V lost 7 bases, J lost 4 bases, and 16 bases stayed unmatched. The germline V gene has CDR1 SGHDT and CDR2 YYEEEE. Here the CDR3 DNA reads TGTGCCAGCGCCTCGATTCGACAGGGGGCGGTCGGCACCGGGGAGCTGTTTTTT. Translation: CASASIRQGAVGTGELFF. Using reference TRBV5-6 and TRBJ2-2 for the parts outside the CDR3, the full variable domain is DAGVTQSPTHLIKTRGQQVTLRCSPKSGHDTVSWYQQALGQGPQFIFQYYEEEERQRGNFPDRFSGHQFPNYSSELNVNALLLGDSALYLCASASIRQGAVGTGELFFGEGSRLTVL.

The J gene is TRBJ2-2, the V gene TRBV27; 9 bases match TRBD1. Germline CDR1 reads MNHEY; CDR2 reads SMNVEV (reference sequence). V dropped 7 bases and J dropped 5; count of bases not matched to a gene: 5. This CDR3 has 14 amino acids. CDR3 sequence reads: CASKRDRATGELFF. DNA of the CDR3: TGTGCCAGCAAACGGGACAGGGCTACCGGGGAGCTGTTTTTT.

The chain is built from TRBV6-5 and TRBJ2-7; 7 bases match TRBD1. Germline CDR1 reads MNHEY; CDR2 reads SVGAGI. J lost 1 base, V lost 6 bases, and 6 bases had no gene match. There are 14 residues in the CDR3. CDR3 residues: CASRVGGASYEQYF. DNA of the CDR3: TGTGCCAGCAGGGTAGGGGGCGCTTCCTACGAGCAGTACTTC.

The V gene is TRBV7-2, the J gene TRBJ2-7; perhaps TRBD2 as D (6 bases). Trimming left V 5 bases short and J 7 bases short, with 21 bases between. There are 15 residues in the CDR3. Germline CDR1 and CDR2: SGHTA and FQGNSA. This CDR3 is CASSPHSGPWGEQYF. The CDR3, as DNA: TGTGCCAGCAGCCCCCATAGCGGACCCTGGGGGGAGCAGTACTTC.

The chain recombines TRBV5-1 with TRBJ2-4; D not resolved. V gave up 0 bases and J gave up 0 bases, with 7 bases separating them. This CDR3 is 15 amino acids long. CDR1 is SGHRS, CDR2 YFSETQ, per germline. The CDR3 bases are TGCGCCAGCAGCTTGGACCAGTTAGCCAAAAACATTCAGTACTTC. This translates into CASSLDQLAKNIQYF.

The V call is TRBV28, the J call TRBJ1-4; a weak D match, TRBD1 (5 bases). The CDR3 is 14 residues long. V lost 5 bases to trimming and J lost 6 bases, with 13 bases between them. The germline V gene has CDR1 MDHEN and CDR2 SYDVKM. In nucleotides, the CDR3 is TGTGCCAGCAGTGTAAACCCGGGGGATGAAAAACTGTTTTTT. Translation gives CASSVNPGDEKLFF.

Comments on this clone: This CDR3 is also generated by other DNA sequences in the sample. The V gene is TRBV19, the J gene TRBJ2-1; 8 nucleotides match TRBD1. This CDR3 is 15 amino acids long. The J segment lost 2 bases and the V segment lost 4 bases, leaving 4 bases of the junction unmatched. CDR1 is LNHDA, CDR2 SQIVND, per germline (reference sequence). CDR3 coding DNA: TGTGCCAGTAGTACTCGGACAGGGACCTACAATGAGCAGTTCTTC. This gives the protein CASSTRTGTYNEQFF.